This entry lists 15 T cell receptor beta chains sequenced from one sample in a study of T cells in Graves' hyperthyroidism and ophthalmopathy. Amplified TCR beta CDR3 regions derived from RNA transcripts. First-round RT-PCR targeting the TCR CDR3 was performed with the HTBI primer set. TCRdb passed the multiplex PCR reads through MiXCR, listing each CDR3 protein once. This table holds some 690,000 distinct CDR3 sequences, 17% found once. Sequencing used blood. The receptors here all came from a man aged 50-60 years with Graves' hyperthyroidism.

In its sample, this clonotype was seen a few times. V usage is TRBV7-2 and J usage is TRBJ2-2; D is undetermined. Germline V gives CDR1 SGHTA, CDR2 FQGNSA. Trimming cost V 7 bases and J 0 bases, with 9 bases left between them. The CDR3 is made up of 14 amino acids. The CDR3: CASIAIANTGELFF. The CDR3 region has the DNA TGTGCCAGCATTGCAATCGCGAACACCGGGGAGCTGTTTTTT.

This rearrangement joins TRBV29-1 to TRBJ2-7; tentatively, D is TRBD1 (6 bases). CDR1 is SQVTM and CDR2 is ANQGSEA in the germline V gene. The CDR3 consists of 12 residues. V was shortened by 6 bases and J by 3 bases, with 12 bases between the two germline ends. The CDR3 DNA is TGCAGCGTGGCCACGACAGGCTACGAGCAGTACTTC. Its translation: CSVATTGYEQYF.

This clonotype was counted many times. The V gene is TRBV7-2, the J gene TRBJ2-5; 10 bases agree with TRBD2. J was trimmed by 5 bases and V by 2 bases; bases with no gene match: 5. Germline V gene sequence: CDR1 SGHTA, CDR2 FQGNSA. The CDR3 is made up of 15 amino acids. The CDR3 reads CASSLLLAGRETQYF. The CDR3 coding sequence is TGTGCCAGCAGCTTATTACTAGCGGGGAGGGAGACCCAGTACTTC.

This clonotype has more than one count but fewer than ten. This chain links TRBV20-1 with TRBJ2-1; D is possibly TRBD2 (6 bases). V was trimmed by 6 bases and J by 8 bases, leaving 17 bases between them. Germline CDR1 and CDR2: DFQATT and SNEGSKA (reference sequence). This CDR3 has 13 amino acids. The CDR3 sequence is CSAGRLAYDEQFF. The CDR3 coding sequence is TGCAGTGCGGGGAGGCTAGCATACGATGAGCAGTTCTTC.

This clonotype occurred a few times. The chain carries TRBV27 and TRBJ1-2, with a possible D match to TRBD1 (5 bases). Trimming removed 6 bases from V and 4 bases from J, with 15 bases in between. The CDR3 is 14 amino acids. Germline CDR1 reads MNHEY; CDR2 reads SMNVEV (reference sequence). CDR3 nucleotide sequence: TGTGCCAGCAGCCGCGGAGATACAGGCTATGGCTACACCTTC. Its protein product is CASSRGDTGYGYTF.

The rearrangement links TRBV29-1 to TRBJ2-7; D uncertain. The V end lost 2 bases, the J end lost 5 bases, and 16 bases lay between the germline ends. The CDR3 spans 14 residues. The germline V gene has CDR1 SQVTM and CDR2 ANQGSEA. The CDR3 here is CSVELGRVWNEQYF. The CDR3 DNA sequence: TGCAGCGTTGAACTCGGGCGTGTTTGGAACGAGCAGTACTTC.

In DNA form, the CDR3 reads TGTGCCAGTACCCAGGGTCGACAGGGGGCAGGGGCCGGGGAGCTGTTTTTT. Encoded protein: CASTQGRQGAGAGELFF. V is TRBV19 and J is TRBJ2-2; 10 positions agree with TRBD1. The germline V gene has CDR1 LNHDA and CDR2 SQIVND (reference sequence). With 7 bases clipped from V and 6 bases from J, the junction kept 14 bases outside the gene matches. The CDR3 runs to 17 residues.

CDR3 sequence reads: CSARDSRTSGTRSYEQYF. The CDR3 bases are TGCAGTGCTAGAGATTCGCGGACTAGCGGGACCCGCTCCTACGAGCAGTACTTC. The rearrangement links TRBV20-1 to TRBJ2-7; 12 bases map to TRBD2. V shed 0 bases, J shed 0 bases, and the junction held 9 bases outside the gene matches. Germline assignment: CDR1 DFQATT and CDR2 SNEGSKA (reference sequence). The CDR3 sequence is 18 residues long.

This clonotype was counted between two and nine times. The CDR3 spells CASCPISDRGQGEQYF. The CDR3, as DNA: TGTGCCAGCTGCCCAATATCGGACAGGGGGCAAGGTGAGCAGTACTTC. This rearrangement joins TRBV6-1 to TRBJ2-7; TRBD1 aligns across 11 bases. J was trimmed by 7 bases and V by 8 bases; bases with no gene match: 16. From germline, CDR1 is MNHNS and CDR2 SASEGT. The CDR3 has 16 residues.

There are many counts of this clonotype. The rearrangement uses TRBV2 and TRBJ1-2; no definite D call. This CDR3 has 14 amino acids. CDR1 and CDR2 from the germline V gene are SNHLY and FYNNEI. V was clipped by 0 bases and J by 7 bases, with 12 bases between them. CDR3 coding DNA: TGTGCCAGCAGTGAAGCGCTGCGTTTAGGTGGCTACACCTTC. This sequence encodes CASSEALRLGGYTF.

The chain employs TRBV7-2 and TRBJ1-1; 8 nucleotides agree with TRBD1. Germline assignment: CDR1 SGHTA and CDR2 FQGNSA. V lost 3 bases and J lost 10; bases outside the gene matches: 4. This CDR3 has 12 amino acids. The CDR3 DNA follows: TGTGCCAGCAGCTTCCGACAGGGGACAGCTTTCTTT. Its translation: CASSFRQGTAFF.

This clonotype was recorded at least ten times. The chain combines TRBV11-3 with TRBJ2-1; 13 bases are shared with TRBD2. There are 18 residues in the CDR3. The germline CDR1 and CDR2 sequences are SGHNT and YENEEA. V was clipped by 5 bases and J by 4 bases; unmatched bases: 11. The CDR3 bases are TGTGCCAGCAGCCCAGGACTAGCGGGAGTCCCGGGGTACAATGAGCAGTTCTTC. This gives the protein CASSPGLAGVPGYNEQFF.

This clonotype was counted ten times or more. The V call is TRBV11-2, the J call TRBJ2-7; 9 nucleotides agree with TRBD1. CDR1 and CDR2 from the germline V gene are SGHAT and FQNNGV. Trimming at V came to 5 bases and at J to 2 bases, leaving 7 bases not matched to a gene. This CDR3 comprises 15 residues. CDR3 protein: CASSQGTGNPYEQYF. The CDR3 bases are TGTGCCAGCAGCCAAGGGACAGGGAACCCCTACGAGCAGTACTTC.

V and J are TRBV30 and TRBJ1-2; D is undetermined. This CDR3 region has 15 residues. Germline CDR1 GTSNPN, CDR2 SVGIG (reference sequence). Trimming took off 0 bases at V and 4 bases at J, with 15 bases between the two ends. CDR3 in amino acids: CAWSVFWTGSYGYTF. For the CDR3, the DNA is TGTGCCTGGAGTGTATTTTGGACGGGAAGCTATGGCTACACCTTC.

The sample holds a few counts of this clonotype. The chain carries TRBV14 and TRBJ2-1; 15 bases match TRBD2. The CDR3 runs 16 residues. CDR1 is SGHDN and CDR2 is FVKESK in the germline V gene. V lost 5 bases and J lost 6; bases outside the gene matches: 5. Here the CDR3 reads CASSGPGLAGGNEQFF. DNA of the CDR3: TGTGCCAGCAGCGGACCGGGACTAGCGGGAGGCAATGAGCAGTTCTTC.